This T cell receptor beta chain was retrieved from a study of OX40 agonist ivuxolimab in advanced cancers. Clones were read by immunoSEQ multiplex PCR, and TCRdb kept only the in-frame ones, dropping some. The table records about 100,000 clones, more than 80% of them present only once. The germline CDR1 and CDR2 sequences are SGHRS and YFSETQ. CDR3 length equals 12 residues. V was cut by 4 bases and J by 6 bases, with 11 bases left in between. The V and J genes are TRBV5-1 and TRBJ2-7; a weak D match, TRBD1 (6 bases). This sample comprised CD4+ or CD8+ T cells sorted from blood, obtained in a trial of the OX40 agonist ivuxolimab. This TCR came from an adult with an advanced solid tumor such as melanoma, head and neck, liver or kidney cancer. CDR3 coding DNA: TGCGCCAGCAGCACCCCAGGGGTCGAGCAGTACTTC. Translating it yields CASSTPGVEQYF.